Listed below are T cell receptor beta chains from one sample, sequenced in a study of blood T cell repertoires in COVID-19. Profiling relied on immunoSEQ multiplex PCR, and the TCRdb table lists in-frame clones only, not all of them. The sample lists some 87,000 clones, about 87% seen once, with more than 3.5% in the top ten. Sample: peripheral blood. The source is a human donor with COVID-19, enrolled during active disease. The donor label of this sample is uncertain. The CDR3 runs from the conserved cysteine through the conserved F or W. D genes are given only for firm matches. Part of the rows lack a size; the others show once, few, many or a class for expanded clones.

size,J,V,D,CDR3,DNA
-,TRBJ2-2,TRBV27,-,CASSLAPNTGELFF,TGTGCCAGCAGTCTAGCGCCGAACACCGGGGAGCTGTTTTTT
-,TRBJ1-3,TRBV6-2/TRBV6-3,-,CASSYGGVGNTIYF,TGTGCCAGCAGTTACGGCGGGGTCGGAAACACCATATATTTT
few,TRBJ2-1,TRBV2,-,CASSVGQNNEQFF,TGTGCCAGCAGTGTCGGTCAAAACAATGAGCAGTTCTTC
-,TRBJ2-7,TRBV3-1/TRBV3-2,TRBD2,CASSPTSGGTYEQYF,TGTGCCAGCAGCCCTACTAGCGGGGGTACCTACGAGCAGTACTTC
-,TRBJ1-2,TRBV7-2,TRBD1,CASSRYRGLGYGYTF,TGTGCCAGCAGCCGGTACAGGGGGCTCGGCTATGGCTACACCTTC
-,TRBJ1-2,TRBV21-1,-,CASSKFQVSYGYTF,TGTGCCAGCAGCAAGTTTCAGGTCTCCTATGGCTACACCTTC
few,TRBJ2-2,TRBV21-1,-,CASSKRGTSGDNTGELFF,TGTGCCAGCAGCAAACGGGGAACGAGCGGGGACAACACCGGGGAGCTGTTTTTT
-,TRBJ2-1,TRBV5-1,TRBD1,CASSLGTGAPNEQFF,TGCGCCAGCAGCTTGGGGACAGGGGCACCGAATGAGCAGTTCTTC
once,TRBJ1-2,TRBV5-6,-,CASSLGGEDGYTF,TGTGCCAGCAGCTTGGGGGGAGAAGATGGCTACACCTTC
-,TRBJ2-5,TRBV5-1,-,CASSLTRETQYF,TGCGCCAGCAGCTTAACGCGAGAGACCCAGTACTTC
-,TRBJ2-7,TRBV5-1,-,CASSVLRATQTYEQYF,TGCGCCAGCAGCGTCCTCCGAGCGACGCAGACCTACGAGCAGTACTTC
-,TRBJ2-5,TRBV24-1,-,CATSARLVGQETQYF,TGTGCCACCAGTGCCCGACTAGTTGGCCAAGAGACCCAGTACTTC
-,TRBJ1-1,TRBV15,-,CATSRPPGQGGTEAFF,TGTGCCACCAGCAGGCCTCCGGGGCAGGGAGGCACTGAAGCTTTCTTT
-,TRBJ2-7,TRBV18,TRBD2,CASSPGGLAGYEQYF,TGTGCCAGCTCACCGGGGGGACTAGCGGGCTACGAGCAGTACTTC
-,TRBJ2-1,TRBV15,-,CATSRDGGANEQFF,TGTGCCACCAGCAGAGATGGGGGGGCGAATGAGCAGTTCTTC
-,TRBJ2-1,TRBV6-1,-,CASSDRFQLYNEQFF,TGTGCCAGCAGTGACAGGTTCCAACTCTACAATGAGCAGTTCTTC
once,TRBJ2-1,TRBV9,TRBD2,CASSVVSLADYNEQFF,TGTGCCAGCAGCGTAGTTTCCCTAGCGGATTACAATGAGCAGTTCTTC
few,TRBJ2-7,TRBV30,-,CAWSALNGYEQYF,TGTGCCTGGAGTGCGCTTAACGGCTACGAGCAGTACTTC
-,TRBJ1-3,TRBV19,-,CASSQTPGDSGNTIYF,TGTGCCAGTAGTCAGACCCCGGGGGACTCTGGAAACACCATATATTTT
-,TRBJ2-3,TRBV3-1/TRBV3-2,-,CASSQSRTSTDTQYF,TGTGCCAGCAGCCAGTCTAGGACTAGCACAGATACGCAGTATTTT
-,TRBJ1-5,TRBV19,-,CASSIIERPQHF,TGTGCCAGTAGTATAATAGAGCGGCCCCAGCATTTT
-,TRBJ1-6,TRBV2,-,CASSELRPGDSPLHF,TGTGCCAGCAGTGAACTAAGGCCAGGGGATTCACCCCTCCACTTT
-,TRBJ1-4,TRBV29-1,-,CSVEVDKGHINEKLFF,TGCAGCGTTGAAGTCGATAAGGGACACATTAATGAAAAACTGTTTTTT
-,TRBJ2-2,TRBV5-1,-,CASSYGTGELFF,TGCGCCAGCAGCTACGGGACCGGGGAGCTGTTTTTT
once,TRBJ1-2,TRBV5-5,-,CASSLEAGGYGYTF,TGTGCCAGCAGCTTAGAGGCAGGAGGCTATGGCTACACCTTC
-,TRBJ1-6,TRBV7-9,-,CASRTNLDSPLHF,TGTGCCAGCAGAACAAACCTTGATTCACCCCTCCACTTT
-,TRBJ1-1,TRBV12-3/TRBV12-4,-,CASRSGHSEAFF,TGTGCCAGCAGATCTGGGCACTCTGAAGCTTTCTTT
-,TRBJ2-2,TRBV2,-,CASSSLGGSGELFF,TGTGCCAGCAGTTCCCTAGGGGGATCCGGGGAGCTGTTTTTT
few,TRBJ2-1,TRBV9,TRBD2,CASSQNPTSDNEQFF,TGTGCCAGCAGCCAAAATCCGACTAGCGACAATGAGCAGTTCTTC
once,TRBJ1-4,TRBV5-6,-,CASSLGPNEKLFF,TGTGCCAGCAGCTTGGGGCCTAATGAAAAACTGTTTTTT
-,TRBJ1-3,TRBV11-2,-,CASSLQDYSGNTIYF,TGTGCCAGCAGCTTACAGGATTACTCTGGAAACACCATATATTTT
-,TRBJ2-3,TRBV7-9,TRBD1,CASTDDRVRADTQYF,TGTGCCAGCACCGACGACAGGGTTAGAGCAGATACGCAGTATTTT
-,TRBJ1-2,TRBV5-1,-,CASSLRGKNYGYTF,TGCGCCAGCAGCTTGAGAGGGAAGAACTATGGCTACACCTTC
-,TRBJ2-7,TRBV9,TRBD1,CASSVGQGRNEQYF,TGTGCCAGCAGCGTGGGACAGGGGCGCAACGAGCAGTACTTC
-,TRBJ2-7,TRBV9,TRBD1,CASSPRTGSEQYF,TGTGCCAGCAGCCCACGGACAGGTAGCGAGCAGTACTTC
-,TRBJ1-5,TRBV19,TRBD1,CASSSGTGSNQPQHF,TGTGCTAGTAGCTCCGGGACAGGGAGCAATCAGCCCCAGCATTTT
-,TRBJ1-4,TRBV27,TRBD1,CASSLTGGRFGNEKLFF,TGTGCCAGCAGTTTGACAGGGGGCAGGTTTGGTAATGAAAAACTGTTTTTT
-,TRBJ1-4,TRBV28,-,CASRQGSEQEKLFF,TGTGCCAGCAGACAGGGCTCGGAGCAAGAAAAACTGTTTTTT
-,TRBJ1-6,TRBV9,-,CASSVDDRIRSYNSPLHF,TGTGCCAGCAGCGTAGACGACAGGATCAGGTCCTATAATTCACCCCTCCACTTT
-,TRBJ1-2,TRBV7-9,TRBD1,CASSGTVYGYTF,TGTGCCAGCAGCGGGACAGTTTATGGCTACACCTTC
-,TRBJ2-3,TRBV5-1,TRBD1,CASSLGGQGTDTQYF,TGCGCCAGCAGCTTGGGGGGACAGGGCACAGATACGCAGTATTTT